A single sample gave rise to the 6 T cell receptor beta chains below, sequenced in a study of blood T cell repertoires in COVID-19 (dated by TCRdb to 2020 to 2021). Library creation used the immunoSEQ multiplex PCR assay. Held by TCRdb, this immuneACCESS table contains in-frame sequences only and omits some clones. Under half of the omission traces to an unresolved V gene where checked; the cause of the rest is unknown. The sample data list some 150,000 clones, and more than 75% of these were observed just once. About 2.5% of the sample comes from the top ten. Material for sequencing was peripheral blood. These receptor sequences come from a man aged 45 to 65 with active COVID-19.

Judged by abundance, this clone is medium-sized. The chain carries TRBV14 and TRBJ1-2; a possible D gene is TRBD1 (6 bases). CDR1 and CDR2 from the germline V gene are SGHDN and FVKESK. The CDR3 loop spans 13 amino acids. The V gene lost 1 base and the J gene lost 5 bases, with 8 bases spanning the gap. CDR3 residues: CASSQGGGYGYTF. The CDR3 nucleotides read TGTGCCAGCAGCCAAGGAGGGGGTTATGGCTACACCTTC.

The V call is TRBV7-9, the J call TRBJ2-1; tentative D call: TRBD1 (5 bases). CDR1 is SEHNR, CDR2 FQNEAQ, per germline (reference sequence). V lost 6 bases and J lost 0, with 9 bases in between. This CDR3 contains 14 residues. The CDR3 nucleotides are TGTGCCAGCAGAAACAGGAGCTCCTACAATGAGCAGTTCTTC. This encodes CASRNRSSYNEQFF. The whole variable domain, filled in from reference TRBV7-9 and TRBJ2-1, reads DTGVSQNPRHKITKRGQNVTFRCDPISEHNRLYWYRQTLGQGPEFLTYFQNEAQLEKSRLLSDRFSAERPKGSFSTLEIQRTEQGDSAMYLCASRNRSSYNEQFFGPGTRLTVL.

The chain combines TRBV15 with TRBJ2-7; D may be TRBD1 (6 bases). The germline V gene has CDR1 LNHNV and CDR2 YYDKDF (reference sequence). The CDR3 covers 15 residues. Deletions cut 0 bases from V and 2 bases from J, with 11 bases between. DNA for the CDR3: TGTGCCACCAGCAGAGACAGGGGAACGACCTACGAGCAGTACTTC. This encodes CATSRDRGTTYEQYF.

This CDR3 reads CASTPGVSYNSPLHF. CDR3 sequence (DNA): TGTGCCAGCACACCGGGGGTTTCTTATAATTCACCCCTCCACTTT. V gene TRBV9 combines with J gene TRBJ1-6; a weak D match, TRBD1 (5 bases). The CDR3 length is 15 residues. The V gene lost 6 bases and the J gene lost 4 bases, with 14 bases spanning the gap. The V gene's germline CDR1 is SGDLS and CDR2 YYNGEE.

The chain recombines TRBV5-1 with TRBJ2-5, with D maybe TRBD1 (5 bases). The length of the CDR3 is 15 residues. V lost 4 bases to trimming and J lost 2 bases, with 15 bases between them. Germline V lookup: CDR1 SGHRS, CDR2 YFSETQ. The CDR3 DNA reads as TGCGCCAGCAGCCCGAACGCAGGGTTACAAGAGACCCAGTACTTC. Translated: CASSPNAGLQETQYF.

V is TRBV12-3 or TRBV12-4 and J is TRBJ2-2; D is unclear. The length of the CDR3 is 13 residues. Trimming removed 4 bases from V and 5 bases from J, with 8 bases in between. The DNA of the CDR3 is TGTGCCAGCAGTTCTGTTTCGACCGGGGAGCTGTTTTTT. Encoded protein: CASSSVSTGELFF.